One and the same sample provided the 25 T cell receptor beta chains below, sequenced in a study of blood T cell repertoires in COVID-19. Measured with immunoSEQ multiplex PCR; TCRdb has only the in-frame clones, and not every one. The table has around 190,000 clones, nearly 90% seen once; the top ten hold roughly a sixth. Sequenced input: peripheral blood. These receptors originate from a man between 45 and 60 years old with COVID-19, enrolled during active disease.

The chain combines TRBV2 with TRBJ2-7; D is unclear. This CDR3 has 18 residues. Trimming left V 0 bases short and J 1 base short, with 19 bases between. Germline values: CDR1 SNHLY, CDR2 FYNNEI. CDR3 sequence: CASSEALRGQQRSYEQYF. The CDR3 bases are TGTGCCAGCAGTGAAGCGCTAAGAGGTCAACAAAGGTCCTACGAGCAGTACTTC.

This clone appeared once. The chain is built from TRBV5-1 and TRBJ2-2; D unresolved. Germline V gene data show CDR1 as SGHRS and CDR2 as YFSETQ. This CDR3 has 14 amino acids. Trimming removed 3 bases from V and 4 bases from J, with 10 bases in between. The CDR3 is CASSSGSLTGELFF. CDR3 nucleotides: TGCGCCAGCAGCTCCGGGTCTCTCACCGGGGAGCTGTTTTTT.

The chain joins TRBV4-2 to TRBJ2-7; weak D call: TRBD2 (6 bases). The CDR3 is 17 residues long. With 0 bases removed from V and 1 base from J, the gap between germline ends came to 16 bases. Germline loops: CDR1 LGHNA, CDR2 YNFKEQ. The CDR3 sequence: CASSQEAEGLPSYEQYF. The CDR3 DNA follows: TGTGCCAGCAGCCAAGAAGCCGAAGGACTACCTTCCTACGAGCAGTACTTC.

CDR3 bases: TGTGCCAGCAGTTACGGCGACAGGGAGCAGTTCTTC. Protein sequence: CASSYGDREQFF. The chain carries TRBV6-2 or TRBV6-3 and TRBJ2-1; weak D call: TRBD1 (6 bases). Germline V gene lookup returns CDR1 MNHEY and CDR2 SVGEGT. The germline V and J ends were trimmed by 2 bases and 10 bases, with 9 bases remaining between them. CDR3 length: 12 amino acids.

The V call is TRBV6-5, the J call TRBJ1-1, with D maybe TRBD1 (5 bases). From germline, CDR1 is MNHEY and CDR2 SVGAGI. V dropped 7 bases and J dropped 3 bases, with 15 bases sitting between them. This CDR3 comprises 14 residues. The DNA of the CDR3 is TGTGCCAGCAACCGTGTGGGGGGATACACTGAAGCTTTCTTT. The encoded protein is CASNRVGGYTEAFF.

The chain combines TRBV29-1 with TRBJ2-7; 9 bases map to TRBD1. Unmatched junction bases numbered 10, after V lost 5 bases and J lost 2 bases. This CDR3 contains 15 residues. Germline V gene data show CDR1 as SQVTM and CDR2 as ANQGSEA. This chain's CDR3 is CSVLVSTGGPYEQYF. The CDR3, as DNA: TGCAGCGTTTTAGTATCAACAGGGGGCCCCTACGAGCAGTACTTC.

This clone has only a few counts. The rearrangement joins TRBV7-9 to TRBJ2-5; no clear D gene. The CDR3 runs 12 residues. The germline gives CDR1 SEHNR, CDR2 FQNEAQ (reference sequence). Trimming removed 5 bases at V and 5 bases at J, with 9 bases between. In DNA, the CDR3 is TGTGCCAGCAGCCCCAACGGTGAGACCCAGTACTTC. Its translation: CASSPNGETQYF.

The rearrangement links TRBV6-5 to TRBJ2-3; D is perhaps TRBD1 (5 bases). This CDR3 spans 14 amino acids. Between the trimmed V and J ends, which lost 5 bases and 2 bases, there was a span of 11 bases. Germline V gene sequence: CDR1 MNHEY, CDR2 SVGAGI. The CDR3: CASSNQGITDTQYF. In nucleotides, the CDR3 is TGTGCCAGCAGTAACCAGGGTATCACAGATACGCAGTATTTT.

This clone turned up a few times. V usage is TRBV11-2 and J usage is TRBJ2-7, with D tentatively TRBD1 (5 bases). This CDR3 is built from 13 residues. V lost 1 base to trimming and J lost 5 bases, with 9 bases between them. The germline CDR1 and CDR2 sequences are SGHAT and FQNNGV. Written as DNA, the CDR3 is TGTGCCAGCAGCTTAGCCGTGACAGACGAGCAGTACTTC. Its translation: CASSLAVTDEQYF.

J is TRBJ1-6 and V is TRBV5-4; no reliable D call. Germline V gene data show CDR1 as SGHNT and CDR2 as YYREEE (reference sequence). The V and J ends lost 4 bases and 0 bases respectively, with 11 bases between them. The CDR3 loop spans 16 amino acids. CDR3 in amino acids: CASSAGGSSYNSPLHF. Here the CDR3 DNA reads TGTGCCAGCAGCGCCGGCGGGAGCTCCTATAATTCACCCCTCCACTTT.

The chain joins TRBV2 to TRBJ1-1; 7 bases line up with TRBD1. Germline V gene lookup returns CDR1 SNHLY and CDR2 FYNNEI. The length of the CDR3 is 13 residues. Trimming at V came to 7 bases and at J to 1 base, leaving 3 bases not matched to a gene. The CDR3 coding sequence is TGTGCCAGCACGGGACAGACGAACACTGAAGCTTTCTTT. It encodes CASTGQTNTEAFF.

The chain joins TRBV5-5 to TRBJ1-1; the D gene is possibly TRBD1 (6 bases). V lost 3 bases, J lost 1 base, and 7 bases lay in between. The CDR3 is made up of 13 amino acids. Germline V CDR1 and CDR2: SGHKS, YYEKEE (reference sequence). The CDR3 DNA follows: TGTGCCAGCAGCTCACAGGGGAACACTGAAGCTTTCTTT. Its protein is CASSSQGNTEAFF.

V and J are TRBV29-1 and TRBJ2-1; tentatively, D is TRBD2 (5 bases). With 6 bases removed from V and 5 bases from J, the gap between germline ends came to 11 bases. Germline V lookup: CDR1 SQVTM, CDR2 ANQGSEA. This CDR3 comprises 12 residues. In DNA, the CDR3 is TGCAGCGTAGCCGGGATCAACAATGAGCAGTTCTTC. It codes for CSVAGINNEQFF.

The rearrangement joins TRBV7-8 to TRBJ2-2, with D perhaps TRBD2 (5 bases). Germline V gives CDR1 SGHVS, CDR2 FQNEAQ. CDR3 length: 17 amino acids. Trimming cost V 4 bases and J 3 bases, with 18 bases left between them. The CDR3 loop reads CASSSLLGGGHTGELFF. The DNA for the CDR3 is TGTGCCAGCAGCTCCCTACTAGGAGGAGGACACACCGGGGAGCTGTTTTTT.

This clone showed up just a few times. The V call is TRBV5-1, the J call TRBJ2-2; the match to TRBD1 covers 7 bases. Germline V CDR1 and CDR2: SGHRS, YFSETQ. This CDR3 region has 17 residues. Trimming cost V 4 bases and J 7 bases; bases outside gene matches: 16. The CDR3 DNA reads TGCGCCAGCAGCCCAACGACAGGGCCCGTAGGAATCGGGGAGCTGTTTTTT. As protein: CASSPTTGPVGIGELFF.

The genes are TRBV7-2 and TRBJ1-6, with D possibly matching TRBD1 (5 bases). CDR3 length: 17 residues. Germline CDR1 reads SGHTA; CDR2 reads FQGNSA. Trimming cost V 5 bases and J 5 bases, with 19 bases left between them. CDR3 amino acids: CASSPAGPQLNNSPLHF. The CDR3, as DNA: TGTGCCAGCAGCCCCGCAGGGCCTCAACTCAATAATTCACCCCTCCACTTT.

This clone occurred a few times. The chain recombines TRBV5-6 with TRBJ2-7, with a possible D match to TRBD1 (5 bases). The CDR3 consists of 14 residues. V was trimmed by 3 bases and J by 4 bases, leaving 14 bases between them. The germline V gene encodes CDR1 SGHDT and CDR2 YYEEEE. The CDR3 here is CASSSGPPYYEQYF. The CDR3 DNA sequence: TGTGCCAGCAGCTCAGGGCCCCCTTATTACGAGCAGTACTTC.

The J gene is TRBJ2-6, the V gene TRBV19; D may be TRBD2 (5 bases). The germline CDR1 and CDR2 sequences are LNHDA and SQIVND (reference sequence). This CDR3 is built from 18 residues. Between the trimmed V and J ends, which lost 3 bases and 1 base, there was a span of 16 bases. The CDR3 bases are TGTGCCAGTAGTATCCGACCGGGATGGGGATCTGGGGCCAACGTCCTGACTTTC. Protein product: CASSIRPGWGSGANVLTF.

The V gene is TRBV7-6, the J gene TRBJ1-6; D call uncertain. CDR1 is SGHVS and CDR2 is FNYEAQ in the germline V gene. With 5 bases removed from V and 4 bases from J, the gap between germline ends came to 9 bases. The CDR3 is 14 residues long. CDR3: CASSLGGYNSPLHF. CDR3 nucleotide sequence: TGTGCCAGCAGCCTAGGCGGTTATAATTCACCCCTCCACTTT.

The DNA of the CDR3 is TGTGCCAGTAGTACTCTAGCGGGAGGAAATTCTGAGCAGTTCTTC. Translation: CASSTLAGGNSEQFF. This chain uses TRBV19 with TRBJ2-1, with 11 positions matching TRBD2. CDR1 LNHDA and CDR2 SQIVND come from the germline V gene (reference sequence). This CDR3 spans 15 amino acids. J was trimmed by 9 bases and V by 4 bases; bases with no gene match: 8. Using reference TRBV19 and TRBJ2-1 for the parts outside the CDR3, the full variable domain is DGGITQSPKYLFRKEGQNVTLSCEQNLNHDAMYWYRQDPGQGLRLIYYSQIVNDFQKGDIAEGYSVSREKKESFPLTVTSAQKNPTAFYLCASSTLAGGNSEQFFGPGTRLTVL.

The genes are TRBV2 and TRBJ1-5; a possible D gene is TRBD1 (6 bases). The germline gives CDR1 SNHLY, CDR2 FYNNEI. Trimming left V 4 bases short and J 3 bases short, with 13 bases between. The CDR3 covers 15 residues. CDR3 residues: CASSGDRIVNQPQHF. The CDR3 nucleotides read TGTGCCAGCAGTGGTGACAGGATCGTCAATCAGCCCCAGCATTTT.

This chain uses TRBV11-2 with TRBJ1-1; 9 bases map to TRBD1. Germline CDR1 SGHAT, CDR2 FQNNGV. V dropped 5 bases and J dropped 4; count of bases not matched to a gene: 8. This CDR3 region has 15 residues. CDR3 sequence (DNA): TGTGCCAGCAGCCGGGGGGACAGGGTGTTCACTGAAGCTTTCTTT. Translated, it gives CASSRGDRVFTEAFF.

The rearrangement links TRBV28 to TRBJ1-3; no firm D call. Germline V gene lookup returns CDR1 MDHEN and CDR2 SYDVKM. The V end lost 2 bases, the J end lost 0 bases, and 8 bases lay between the germline ends. This CDR3 has 15 amino acids. CDR3 sequence: CASSLGRISGNTIYF. The CDR3 bases are TGTGCCAGCAGTTTAGGCAGGATCTCTGGAAACACCATATATTTT. The full variable domain, completed using reference TRBV28 and TRBJ1-3, is DVKVTQSSRYLVKRTGEKVFLECVQDMDHENMFWYRQDPGLGLRLIYFSYDVKMKEKGDIPEGYSVSREKKERFSLILESASTNQTSMYLCASSLGRISGNTIYFGEGSWLTVV.

This clone was seen only once. V is TRBV29-1 and J is TRBJ2-1; 16 bases line up with TRBD2. The V and J ends lost 4 bases and 2 bases, in that order; junction bases with no gene match: 5. The CDR3 is 17 residues long. The V gene's germline CDR1 is SQVTM and CDR2 ANQGSEA. Here the CDR3 reads CSVAGTSGGEAYNEQFF. The DNA for the CDR3 is TGCAGCGTTGCCGGGACTAGCGGGGGGGAGGCCTACAATGAGCAGTTCTTC.

The chain recombines TRBV9 with TRBJ1-5; D unresolved. The germline CDR1 and CDR2 sequences are SGDLS and YYNGEE. V dropped 0 bases and J dropped 3 bases, with 7 bases sitting between them. The CDR3 is 14 amino acids. The CDR3 is CASSVDGSNQPQHF. The CDR3 DNA is TGTGCCAGCAGCGTAGACGGTTCCAATCAGCCCCAGCATTTT.